This entry features one T cell receptor (beta chain) sequence. What it binds is not known. The PCR used 60 Vbeta and 13 Jbeta primers. Assay: immunoSEQ multiplex PCR; the TCRdb copy retains only in-frame clones and omits some. The sample holds around 120,000 clones, 79% seen once. Germline lookup yields CDR1 SGHRS and CDR2 YFSETQ. Trimming removed 0 bases at V and 3 bases at J, with 6 bases between. The CDR3 sequence is 13 residues long. This entry is derived from a study of cytomegalovirus exposure and HLA in healthy donors. Whole-study findings and limits: Later analysis identified several of the most significant clusters that appeared linked to common viral pathogens. TCR beta V- and J-gene trimming was later associated with a missense DCLRE1C variant. Beyond CMV serostatus, there was no information to go on about immune exposure.

The source material was PBMCs. The source of this sequence is a woman between 40 and 50 years old in good health and CMV-seronegative. The chain combines TRBV5-1 with TRBJ1-2, with TRBD1 as a possible D gene (5 bases). The CDR3 DNA sequence: TGCGCCAGCAGCTTGGAACAGGACTATGGCTACACCTTC. Its translation is CASSLEQDYGYTF.